Below, 19 T cell receptor beta chains from the same sample are listed, as sequenced in a study of lymphopenia after photon versus proton radiotherapy (dated by TCRdb to about 2019). Libraries were constructed by the immunoSEQ multiplex PCR assay. Held by TCRdb, this immuneACCESS table contains in-frame sequences only and omits some clones. Under half of the omission traces to an unresolved V gene where checked; the cause of the rest is unknown. This sample is represented by fewer than 20,000 clones; 92% of them were singletons. 1.7% of the sample belongs to the ten largest clones. Sequenced here: peripheral blood, sampled from a patient treated with photon-based radiotherapy. These TCRs come from a woman aged 35 to 49 with cholangiocarcinoma.

This clone was picked up one time. DNA for the CDR3: TGTGCCAGCAGCCAAGTCTCAGGGGGTGGCACTGAAGCTTTCTTT. Amino acid sequence: CASSQVSGGGTEAFF. The V call is TRBV14, the J call TRBJ1-1; 7 bases are shared with TRBD1. CDR3 length equals 15 residues. Germline lookup yields CDR1 SGHDN and CDR2 FVKESK. J was trimmed by 4 bases and V by 1 base; bases with no gene match: 6.

This chain links TRBV2 with TRBJ1-4; possibly TRBD1 for D (5 bases). The V end was cut by 7 bases, the J end by 5 bases, with 11 bases between. The CDR3 is made up of 13 amino acids. Germline V lookup: CDR1 SNHLY, CDR2 FYNNEI. The DNA of the CDR3 is TGTGCCAGCAATGGGGGTCCCAATGAAAAACTGTTTTTT. Amino acids: CASNGGPNEKLFF.

The chain links TRBV19 to TRBJ1-1; the D is unclear. Trimming removed 5 bases from V and 11 bases from J, with 15 bases in between. Per germline, CDR1 LNHDA and CDR2 SQIVND (reference sequence). The CDR3 has 12 residues. CDR3 region: CASSFPRADAFF. CDR3 DNA: TGTGCCAGTAGTTTCCCGCGGGCGGATGCTTTCTTT.

This clone was detected only once. J is TRBJ2-3 and V is TRBV5-4; 10 nucleotides agree with TRBD1. Trimming took 4 bases from V and 6 from J; bases not matched to a gene: 8. CDR3 length: 15 residues. Germline V CDR1 and CDR2: SGHNT, YYREEE (reference sequence). The CDR3 coding sequence is TGTGCCAGCAGCCCGACGGGACAGGGGCGGGATACGCAGTATTTT. Its protein product is CASSPTGQGRDTQYF.

In its sample, this clone was seen once. The V gene is TRBV2, the J gene TRBJ2-3; 12 bases agree with TRBD2. CDR1 and CDR2 (germline): SNHLY, FYNNEI. This CDR3 has 13 amino acids. The V segment lost 9 bases and the J segment 3 bases; nucleotides outside the gene matches: 1. The CDR3 coding sequence is TGTGCCAGTGGACTAGCGGGGACAGATACGCAGTATTTT. This codes for CASGLAGTDTQYF.

This clone was observed once. The rearrangement uses TRBV27 and TRBJ2-6; D not certain. This CDR3 comprises 15 residues. V was cut by 0 bases and J by 0 bases, with 3 bases left in between. Germline CDR1 and CDR2: MNHEY and SMNVEV (reference sequence). In DNA, the CDR3 is TGTGCCAGCAGTTTATCTCTCTCTGGGGCCAACGTCCTGACTTTC. Translating it yields CASSLSLSGANVLTF.

J is TRBJ2-5 and V is TRBV25-1; possibly TRBD2 for D (5 bases). CDR3 length: 16 amino acids. With 5 bases removed from V and 7 bases from J, the gap between germline ends came to 23 bases. Per the germline V gene, CDR1 is MGHDK and CDR2 is SYGVNS. The CDR3 protein is CASSTPTASSGGTQYF. The CDR3 coding sequence is TGTGCCAGCAGTACCCCGACGGCTAGCTCGGGCGGGACCCAGTACTTC.

V and J are TRBV19 and TRBJ1-5; D is ambiguous. CDR1 is LNHDA, CDR2 SQIVND, per germline (reference sequence). The CDR3 is made up of 15 amino acids. Trimming stripped 8 bases from V and 2 bases from J, with 16 bases between. As DNA, the CDR3 is TGTGCCAGTCACGACCCTAATAATGGCAATCAGCCCCAGCATTTT. It is translated as CASHDPNNGNQPQHF.

The chain has TRBV5-4 and TRBJ1-2; a possible D gene is TRBD1 (6 bases). Germline V gives CDR1 SGHNT, CDR2 YYREEE (reference sequence). The length of the CDR3 is 16 residues. Trimming pared 6 bases from V and 1 base from J, leaving 19 bases between. The CDR3 protein is CASTPGGGGHNYGYTF. CDR3 bases: TGTGCCAGCACCCCGGGAGGAGGGGGACATAACTATGGCTACACCTTC.

The V gene is TRBV18, the J gene TRBJ2-5; 7 bases are a match to TRBD1. The germline gives CDR1 KGHSH, CDR2 LQKENI. J was trimmed by 1 base and V by 4 bases; bases with no gene match: 15. The CDR3 contains 18 residues. CDR3 coding DNA: TGTGCCAGCTCACTGATGTCTCTCCAGGGGGTATCCCAAGAGACCCAGTACTTC. Protein product: CASSLMSLQGVSQETQYF.

The chain couples TRBV6-1 to TRBJ1-6; D is possibly TRBD1 (5 bases). The CDR3 loop spans 15 amino acids. Germline assignment: CDR1 MNHNS and CDR2 SASEGT. The V end lost 2 bases, the J end lost 6 bases, and 11 bases lay between the germline ends. The CDR3, as DNA: TGTGCCAGCAGTGAACTTCCCCAGGGTAATTCACCCCTCCACTTT. This encodes CASSELPQGNSPLHF.

This clone was seen a handful of times. The gene calls are TRBV10-2 and TRBJ2-1; 10 nucleotides match TRBD2. The junction had 4 bases not matched to a gene; V was cut back by 7 bases and J by 4 bases. In germline, CDR1 is WSHSY, CDR2 SAAADI. The CDR3 length is 14 residues. CDR3 sequence: CASNPGLAYNEQFF. DNA of the CDR3: TGCGCCAGCAATCCGGGACTAGCGTACAATGAGCAGTTCTTC.

This clone occurred once. This chain connects TRBV19 to TRBJ1-5, with 10 bases fitting TRBD1. Per the germline V gene, CDR1 is LNHDA and CDR2 is SQIVND (reference sequence). The trim removed 8 bases at V and 0 bases at J, leaving 7 bases unmatched. The length of the CDR3 is 16 residues. CDR3 in amino acids: CASGTGASYSNQPQHF. The CDR3 coding sequence is TGTGCCAGTGGGACAGGGGCCTCTTATAGCAATCAGCCCCAGCATTTT.

This sequence joins TRBV29-1 and TRBJ2-2; no firm D call. The germline V gene encodes CDR1 SQVTM and CDR2 ANQGSEA. The CDR3 is 14 residues long. With 4 bases removed from V and 0 bases from J, the gap between germline ends came to 9 bases. The CDR3 region has the DNA TGCAGCGTTGTAATCCGCCCGAACACCGGGGAGCTGTTTTTT. Its translation is CSVVIRPNTGELFF.

This chain connects TRBV6-1 to TRBJ1-5; possibly TRBD1 for D (5 bases). Per the germline V gene, CDR1 is MNHNS and CDR2 is SASEGT. Trimming shortened V by 3 bases and J by 7 bases, and 13 bases separated the two germline ends. CDR3 length: 14 amino acids. The CDR3 protein is CASSDRAVRQPQHF. In DNA, the CDR3 is TGTGCCAGCAGTGACAGGGCGGTTCGGCAGCCCCAGCATTTT.

The chain joins TRBV5-4 to TRBJ1-1; no clear D gene. The CDR3 covers 12 residues. Germline CDR1 is SGHNT and CDR2 is YYREEE (reference sequence). V was cut by 2 bases and J by 3 bases, with 5 bases left in between. CDR3 DNA: TGTGCCAGCAGCTTTGACGACACTGAAGCTTTCTTT. This sequence encodes CASSFDDTEAFF. Variable domain in full (rest from reference TRBV5-4 and TRBJ1-1): ETGVTQSPTHLIKTRGQQVTLRCSSQSGHNTVSWYQQALGQGPQFIFQYYREEENGRGNFPPRFSGLQFPNYSSELNVNALELDDSALYLCASSFDDTEAFFGQGTRLTVV.

This clone was seen only once. V is TRBV5-6 and J is TRBJ2-5, with TRBD2 identical over 7 bases. The V segment lost 3 bases and the J segment 5 bases; nucleotides outside the gene matches: 10. CDR1 is SGHDT and CDR2 is YYEEEE in the germline V gene. There are 15 residues in the CDR3. The CDR3, as DNA: TGTGCCAGCAGCTCAGCGGCGGGGGTTCAGGAGACCCAGTACTTC. This codes for CASSSAAGVQETQYF.

The rearrangement links TRBV11-1 to TRBJ1-3, with D unclear. CDR1 and CDR2 from the germline V gene are SGHAT and FQDESV (reference sequence). The CDR3 contains 14 residues. The V and J ends lost 3 bases and 4 bases respectively, with 10 bases between them. The CDR3 region has the DNA TGTGCCAGCAGCTTTTCAGACACCGGAAACACCATATATTTT. It is translated as CASSFSDTGNTIYF. The full variable domain, in which reference TRBV11-1 and TRBJ1-3 provide the parts outside the CDR3, is EAEVAQSPRYKITEKSQAVAFWCDPISGHATLYWYRQILGQGPELLVQFQDESVVDDSQLPKDRFSAERLKGVDSTLKIQPAELGDSAMYLCASSFSDTGNTIYFGEGSWLTVV.

The chain combines TRBV28 with TRBJ1-3; D is perhaps TRBD1 (6 bases). From germline, CDR1 is MDHEN and CDR2 SYDVKM. This CDR3 region has 17 residues. The ends were cut back, 3 bases at V and 0 bases at J, with 15 bases in the middle. This CDR3 is CASSLGLNRVSGNTIYF. CDR3 nucleotide sequence: TGTGCCAGCAGTTTGGGCCTAAACAGGGTCTCTGGAAACACCATATATTTT.